A single sample is the source of the 5 T cell receptor beta chains below, sequenced in a study of shared clonotypes between healthy human individuals. Measured with immunoSEQ multiplex PCR; TCRdb has only the in-frame clones, and not every one. The sample carries about a million clones, more than 75% recorded once. Sequencing used memory CD4+ T cells sorted from blood. The subset is: CD45RA-negative fraction. These receptors originate from a man between 18 and 35 years old in good health.

DNA for the CDR3: TGCGCCAGCAGCTCCGCCCCTCGGACAGATACTAACTATGGCTACACCTTC. Translating it yields CASSSAPRTDTNYGYTF. The chain recombines TRBV5-1 with TRBJ1-2, with D possibly matching TRBD1 (6 bases). The CDR3 runs 17 residues. Trimming left V 3 bases short and J 0 bases short, with 18 bases between. From germline, CDR1 is SGHRS and CDR2 YFSETQ.

This chain links TRBV4-1 with TRBJ2-2; tentatively, D is TRBD1 (6 bases). The CDR3 sequence is 16 residues long. Germline V gene sequence: CDR1 MGHRA, CDR2 YSYEKL. Trimming left V 0 bases short and J 7 bases short, with 15 bases between. The CDR3 sequence: CASSQDEQGPRGELFF. The CDR3 bases are TGCGCCAGCAGCCAAGACGAACAGGGCCCACGCGGGGAGCTGTTTTTT.

This rearrangement joins TRBV10-3 to TRBJ1-2; a possible D gene is TRBD1 (5 bases). The length of the CDR3 is 14 residues. Trimming left V 0 bases short and J 4 bases short, with 9 bases between. Germline V lookup: CDR1 ENHRY, CDR2 SYGVKD. The CDR3 DNA reads as TGTGCCATCAGTGAGTCTTGGCAGGGCTATGGCTACACCTTC. Residues: CAISESWQGYGYTF.

V gene TRBV5-1 combines with J gene TRBJ1-2, with D possibly matching TRBD1 (6 bases). V was pared by 3 bases and J by 0 bases, with 9 bases between. The V gene's germline CDR1 is SGHRS and CDR2 YFSETQ. This CDR3 has 14 amino acids. The CDR3 loop is CASSWDKTNYGYTF. The CDR3 DNA follows: TGCGCCAGCAGCTGGGACAAAACTAACTATGGCTACACCTTC.

Turning to this clone: This CDR3 is also generated by other DNA sequences in the sample. This sequence joins TRBV30 and TRBJ2-1, with D unclear. Looked up from germline, CDR1 is GTSNPN and CDR2 is SVGIG (reference sequence). The ends were cut back, 0 bases at V and 0 bases at J, with 12 bases in the middle. The CDR3 covers 16 residues. The CDR3 region is CAWSVGLVSSYNEQFF. The CDR3 DNA follows: TGTGCCTGGAGTGTGGGTTTGGTTAGCTCCTACAATGAGCAGTTCTTC.